The rows below give T cell receptor beta chains drawn from one sample of a study of blood T cell repertoires in COVID-19. Generated by immunoSEQ multiplex PCR, the TCRdb table keeps only in-frame clones and is missing some. The table shows about 130,000 clones, with approximately 90% occurring only once. Input material: peripheral blood. These receptors all come from a man aged 60 to 69 with COVID-19, enrolled during active disease. The CDR3 runs from the conserved cysteine through the conserved F or W. A D gene is named only where the DNA matches it firmly. The listing skips clone size in some rows; elsewhere it reads once, few, many or a size class.

V gene,D gene,J gene,clone size,CDR3 DNA,CDR3 protein
TRBV25-1,.,TRBJ1-6,.,TGTGCCAGCAGTGAAGGGCTTTTCGGCGTATATTCACCCCTCCACTTT,CASSEGLFGVYSPLHF
TRBV28,.,TRBJ1-5,.,TGTGCAATGGGGGGGCTTAATCAGCCCCAGCATTTT,CAMGGLNQPQHF
TRBV20-1,TRBD1,TRBJ2-7,.,TGCAGTGCTAGTACCGGGACAGGGGGCTACGAGCAGTACTTC,CSASTGTGGYEQYF
TRBV7-2,.,TRBJ2-1,.,TGTGCCAGCAGCTTAGAACTGGGCGAGCAGTTCTTC,CASSLELGEQFF
TRBV9,.,TRBJ1-5,.,TGTGCCAGCAGCGCCGGACAGTCGGGGTCTCAGCCCCAGCATTTT,CASSAGQSGSQPQHF
TRBV5-6,.,TRBJ1-3,.,TGTGCCAGCAGCCGGGACTACTCTGGAAACACCATATATTTT,CASSRDYSGNTIYF
TRBV3-1/TRBV3-2,.,TRBJ1-1,.,TGTGCCAGCAGCCGGGCGGAGGGAACTGAAGCTTTCTTT,CASSRAEGTEAFF
TRBV27,.,TRBJ1-2,.,TGTGCCAGCAGTCCGCGAGGGGGTGGCTACACCTTC,CASSPRGGGYTF
TRBV6-5,TRBD1,TRBJ2-7,.,TGTGCCACCCCGGACAGGGGGGAGGCCTACGAGCAGTACTTC,CATPDRGEAYEQYF
TRBV6-1,TRBD1,TRBJ1-1,.,TGTGCCAGCAGTGACCTCGGGACAGGGGTTGAAGCTTTCTTT,CASSDLGTGVEAFF
TRBV9,.,TRBJ1-4,.,TGTGCCAGCAGCGTCCAGGGGTCTAATGAAAAACTGTTTTTT,CASSVQGSNEKLFF
TRBV7-2,.,TRBJ1-6,.,TGTGCCAGCAGCTTAGGTGGCGCGGGTAATTCACCCCTCCACTTT,CASSLGGAGNSPLHF
TRBV30,.,TRBJ2-1,once,TGTGCCTGGAGCGCAACTACGAAGAATGAGCAGTTCTTC,CAWSATTKNEQFF
TRBV12-3/TRBV12-4,.,TRBJ1-2,.,TGTGCCAGCAGGAGGTTCGGGGAGGGTGGCTACACCTTC,CASRRFGEGGYTF
TRBV2,TRBD1,TRBJ1-6,.,TGTGCCAGCAGTGAGTACAGGGGTAATTCACCCCTCCACTTT,CASSEYRGNSPLHF
TRBV11-3,.,TRBJ2-2,.,TGTGCCAGCAGCTTAGACGCGGGCACCGGGGAGCTGTTTTTT,CASSLDAGTGELFF
TRBV19,.,TRBJ1-3,.,TGTGCCACCAGAAGACCGGGACACTCGGCAAACACCATATATTTT,CATRRPGHSANTIYF
TRBV6-4,.,TRBJ1-2,.,TGTGCCAGCAGTGACTCGAAGTATTATCCACCGGTCTTC,CASSDSKYYPPVF
TRBV29-1,.,TRBJ2-5,.,TGCAGCGCCACCCGAGGGTCTAAAGAGACCCAGTACTTC,CSATRGSKETQYF
TRBV5-1,TRBD1,TRBJ2-7,.,TGCGTCAGCAGGACAGGCTTGGTTTCCTACGAGCAGTACTTC,CVSRTGLVSYEQYF
TRBV30,.,TRBJ1-3,.,TGTGCCTGGAGTACGAGGAACTCTGGAAACACCATATATTTT,CAWSTRNSGNTIYF
TRBV5-4,.,TRBJ1-2,.,TGTGCCAGCAGCTTGACGACAGGAACTAACTATGGCTACACCTTC,CASSLTTGTNYGYTF
TRBV4-2,.,TRBJ1-1,.,TGTGCCAGCAGCCCCCGTCCGGGGGACACTGAAGCTTTCTTT,CASSPRPGDTEAFF
TRBV29-1,.,TRBJ1-3,.,TGCAGCGTCTGGGGAGAACCTGGAAACACCATATATTTT,CSVWGEPGNTIYF
TRBV29-1,TRBD1,TRBJ2-2,.,TGCAGCGTTGAGTTGCGACAGGGGGCGCAGGGCACCGGGGAGCTGTTTTTT,CSVELRQGAQGTGELFF
TRBV2,TRBD1,TRBJ1-5,.,TGTGCCAGTAACCGGGACAGAAGCCAGCCCCAGCATTTT,CASNRDRSQPQHF
TRBV12-5,.,TRBJ1-5,.,TGTGCTAGTGGCCCCCCACCCCGGGGTCAGCCCCAGCATTTT,CASGPPPRGQPQHF
TRBV10-1,.,TRBJ2-1,.,TGCGCCAGCAGTGACCTCCCCACCAGGGAGCAGTTCTTC,CASSDLPTREQFF
TRBV5-1,TRBD2,TRBJ2-5,.,TGCGCCAGCACTAGAGGGGCTAGCGGACAAGAGACCCAGTACTTC,CASTRGASGQETQYF
TRBV5-1,TRBD1,TRBJ1-5,.,TGCGCCAGCAGCTTGGGGGACAGGGAAGGCAATCAGCCCCAGCATTTT,CASSLGDREGNQPQHF
TRBV19,TRBD1,TRBJ1-5,.,TGTGCCAGTATCCGGACAGGGAATAGCAATCAGCCCCAGCATTTT,CASIRTGNSNQPQHF
TRBV19,.,TRBJ1-4,once,TGTGCCAGTAGTATTGGTGGAGTGTCGGGTGAAAAACTGTTTTTT,CASSIGGVSGEKLFF
TRBV5-8,TRBD2,TRBJ2-3,.,TGTGCCAGCAGCTTGGGAGCGGGGGGGCTTACGCAGTATTTT,CASSLGAGGLTQYF
TRBV2,TRBD1,TRBJ1-4,.,TGTGCCAGCTCCCTGGACAGGAGGATAGAAAAACTGTTTTTT,CASSLDRRIEKLFF
TRBV29-1,.,TRBJ2-3,.,TGCAGCCCGCAACAGGGAGATACGCAGTATTTT,CSPQQGDTQYF
TRBV4-2,TRBD1,TRBJ1-2,.,TGTGCCAGCAGCCAAGATACTCAGGGGGCCTATGGCTACACCTTC,CASSQDTQGAYGYTF
TRBV5-4,.,TRBJ1-5,.,TGTGCCAGCAGCTTTCAGGGTACTAACCAGCATTTT,CASSFQGTNQHF
TRBV10-1,TRBD1,TRBJ1-1,.,TGCGCCAGCAGTGGGGACAGACTGAACCCCATGAACACTGAAGCTTTCTTT,CASSGDRLNPMNTEAFF
TRBV7-3,TRBD1,TRBJ2-5,.,TGTGCCAGCAGCTACAAAGGGGGCGGCCAAGAGACCCAGTACTTC,CASSYKGGGQETQYF
TRBV25-1,.,TRBJ1-2,.,TGTGCCAGCAACCAGGGCTATGGCTACACCTTC,CASNQGYGYTF
TRBV7-9,.,TRBJ2-1,.,TGTGCCAGCAGCTCCTATGTCTCCTACAATGAGCAGTTCTTC,CASSSYVSYNEQFF
TRBV7-9,TRBD1,TRBJ2-7,.,TGTGCCAGCAGCTCCACAGGGGTCCACGAGCAGTACTTC,CASSSTGVHEQYF
TRBV18,TRBD2,TRBJ2-7,.,TGTGCCAGCTCACCGGTGGGGGGGGACCCTAAATACGAGCAGTACTTC,CASSPVGGDPKYEQYF
TRBV9,.,TRBJ1-1,.,TGTGCCAGCAGCGTAGAAGAGGGAGCGGACACTGAAGCTTTCTTT,CASSVEEGADTEAFF
TRBV27,TRBD2,TRBJ2-1,.,TGTGCCAGCAGACCCAAACCGGGGACTAGCGGGGGAGGGGATGAGCAGTTCTTC,CASRPKPGTSGGGDEQFF
TRBV4-3,TRBD2,TRBJ2-2,.,TGCGCCAGCAGCGCCCTGGGCGGGGGGGCCGGGGAGCTGTTTTTT,CASSALGGGAGELFF
TRBV2,.,TRBJ1-5,.,TGTGCCAGCAGTGATAAGGGAGGTGAGGGTCGGCCCCAGCATTTT,CASSDKGGEGRPQHF
TRBV18,.,TRBJ1-5,.,TGTGCCAGCTCACCTTTTGTGGGGGCGGACAATCAGCCCCAGCATTTT,CASSPFVGADNQPQHF